The clone carrying this TCR beta chain was recorded a few times. The antigen is unknown. The sample belongs to a study of CD8 T cells in ankylosing spondylitis. Study-level results: The study identified a TCR beta motif of several highly homologous variants that appeared characteristic of ankylosing spondylitis blood. Previous work reported some of these motif variants in the synovial fluid and blood of reactive arthritis.

Trimming shortened V by 5 bases and J by 4 bases, and 17 bases separated the two germline ends. Germline lookup yields CDR1 MDHEN and CDR2 SYDVKM. The CDR3 is made up of 15 amino acids. MiXCR was run by TCRdb on the 5' RACE reads, yielding one entry per CDR3 protein. This table has around 25,000 distinct CDR3 sequences, over 10% appearing once. The clonotype comes from a male donor with ankylosing spondylitis or in good health (not recorded which). V usage is TRBV28 and J usage is TRBJ1-1, with D possibly matching TRBD1 (6 bases). Sequenced input: blood. The CDR3 sequence is CASSNQGRSTTEAFF. CDR3 sequence (DNA): TGTGCCAGCAGTAACCAGGGGCGGTCGACCACTGAAGCTTTCTTT.